Presented here are 13 T cell receptor beta chains from one specimen sequenced in a study of Graves' ophthalmopathy and Graves' hyperthyroidism. Amplifying from RNA transcripts, the study obtained TCR beta CDR3 regions. The first-round RT-PCR employed HTBI primers together with the Qiagen OneStep RT-PCR kit. A multiplex PCR was then performed as the second round. TCRdb analysed the multiplex PCR reads with MiXCR anew, one entry per CDR3 protein. The sample consists of over 40,000 distinct CDR3 sequences, around 50% of them appearing once. Sequenced: peripheral blood. These TCRs come from an adult man with Graves' ophthalmopathy.

This clonotype was picked up many times. The chain recombines TRBV3-1 with TRBJ1-1; no clear D gene. Trimming took 4 bases from V and 1 from J, leaving 4 bases between them. This CDR3 has 12 amino acids. CDR1 LGHDT and CDR2 YNNKEL come from the germline V gene (reference sequence). CDR3 sequence (DNA): TGTGCCAGCAGCCGAACGAACACTGAAGCTTTCTTT. Protein product: CASSRTNTEAFF.

With regard to this clonotype: This CDR3 is missing its conserved last phenylalanine or tryptophan, likely due to a read error. V is TRBV15 and J is TRBJ2-5; tentative D call: TRBD2 (7 bases). This CDR3 has 13 amino acids. V lost 11 bases and J lost 5, with 18 bases in between. From germline, CDR1 is LNHNV and CDR2 YYDKDF (reference sequence). The CDR3 loop is CAAKTGGLETQYC. The DNA for the CDR3 is TGTGCCGCCAAAACGGGGGGCCTGGAGACCCAGTACTGC.

The V and J genes are TRBV13 and TRBJ2-1; D unresolved. From germline, CDR1 is PRHDT and CDR2 FYEKMQ (reference sequence). The CDR3 covers 12 residues. Trimming removed 3 bases from V and 8 bases from J, with 8 bases in between. Written as DNA, the CDR3 is TGTGCCAGCAGCTTGAAAAGGGATGAGCAGTTCTTC. It yields the protein CASSLKRDEQFF.

The chain couples TRBV12-3 or TRBV12-4 to TRBJ1-6, with TRBD1 matching over 9 bases. CDR3 length: 15 amino acids. With 1 base clipped from V and 13 bases from J, the junction kept 8 bases outside the gene matches. The CDR3 DNA reads as TGTGCCAGCAGTTTAGGGGGGACAGGGATTCAGCCCCTCCACTTT. Its translation is CASSLGGTGIQPLHF.

This clonotype was found a few times. This rearrangement joins TRBV30 to TRBJ1-6; D is possibly TRBD1 (5 bases). The V gene's germline CDR1 is GTSNPN and CDR2 SVGIG (reference sequence). Trimming removed 2 bases at V and 8 bases at J, with 19 bases between. There are 16 residues in the CDR3. The chain's CDR3 is CAWSILSGPDHSPLHF. Here the CDR3 DNA reads TGTGCCTGGAGTATTCTCTCGGGGCCGGATCATTCACCCCTCCACTTT.

This clonotype was recorded a few times. The CDR3 sequence: CSASGGGETQYF. CDR3 nucleotides: TGCAGTGCTAGCGGCGGGGGAGAGACCCAGTACTTC. The genes are TRBV20-1 and TRBJ2-5; TRBD2 matches 7 bases. This CDR3 has 12 amino acids. The germline gives CDR1 DFQATT, CDR2 SNEGSKA (reference sequence). Trimming at V came to 3 bases and at J to 4 bases, leaving 2 bases not matched to a gene.

This chain links TRBV11-2 with TRBJ2-7; tentatively, D is TRBD1 or TRBD2 (5 bases each). The CDR3 consists of 15 residues. Deletions cut 11 bases from V and 2 bases from J, with 22 bases between. Germline CDR1 SGHAT, CDR2 FQNNGV. DNA of the CDR3: TGTGCCGACAGCTTAGAGGGACGAGTAACCTACGAGCAGTACTTC. Its protein is CADSLEGRVTYEQYF.

The sample holds many counts of this clonotype. The CDR3 DNA follows: TGTGCCAGCAGTGCCGACAATCAGCCCCAGCATTTT. Its protein product is CASSADNQPQHF. The chain joins TRBV6-2 or TRBV6-3 to TRBJ1-5; D is unresolved. Germline CDR1 reads MNHEY; CDR2 reads SVGEGT. This CDR3 contains 12 residues. V lost 5 bases to trimming and J lost 3 bases, with 5 bases between them.

The rearrangement joins TRBV20-1 to TRBJ2-3; weak D call: TRBD1 (5 bases). The CDR3 loop spans 11 amino acids. Germline CDR1 reads DFQATT; CDR2 reads SNEGSKA (reference sequence). The ends were cut back, 5 bases at V and 6 bases at J, with 9 bases in the middle. The DNA for the CDR3 is TGCAGTGCTGGGGCCCACGATACGCAGTATTTT. Its protein product is CSAGAHDTQYF.

On this clonotype itself: One base away lies a much larger clone, so this may be a sequencing read error. The chain joins TRBV30 to TRBJ1-1; tentatively, D is TRBD1 (5 bases). Trimming removed 0 bases from V and 6 bases from J, with 8 bases in between. This CDR3 region has 12 residues. Germline assignment: CDR1 GTSNPN and CDR2 SVGIG (reference sequence). The CDR3, as DNA: TGTGCCTGGAGTGTATCGGGGGCTGAAGCTTTCTTT. Its protein product is CAWSVSGAEAFF.

V and J are TRBV7-3 and TRBJ1-5; D remains ambiguous. The CDR3 is 13 amino acids. Germline V gene lookup returns CDR1 SGHTA and CDR2 FQGTGA. V gave up 5 bases and J gave up 1 base, with 6 bases separating them. The DNA of the CDR3 is TGTGCCAGCAGCCCGGGGAGCAATCAGCCCCAGCATTTT. Its protein product is CASSPGSNQPQHF.

As regards this clonotype: The junction differs from germline at one of its ends, possibly a read error. The rearrangement joins TRBV9 to TRBJ1-5; D is perhaps TRBD1 (6 bases). The CDR3 contains 14 residues. The germline V gene encodes CDR1 SGDLS and CDR2 YYNGEE. The CDR3 sequence is CASSVAGADQPQHF. The CDR3 DNA reads TGTGCCAGCAGCGTAGCGGGGGCCGATCAGCCCCAGCACTTT.

The table lists this clonotype with many counts. A clone one base away is much larger, so this may be a read error. The rearrangement uses TRBV19 and TRBJ1-3, with D possibly matching TRBD1 (5 bases). CDR1 LNHDA and CDR2 SQIVND come from the germline V gene (reference sequence). Trimming took off 2 bases at V and 2 bases at J, with 13 bases between the two ends. The CDR3 loop spans 16 amino acids. CDR3 DNA sequence: TGTGCCAGTAGTATACGGGGCCTGGATCCTGGAAACACCATATATTTT. Translation gives CASSIRGLDPGNTIYF.